One T cell receptor (beta chain) is described in this entry. 5'RACE primed from the constant segment yielded TCR alpha and TCR beta cDNA libraries bearing sample barcodes and UMIs. TCRdb ran MiXCR on the 5' RACE reads and lists one entry per CDR3 protein. The sample consists of a few hundred thousand distinct CDR3 sequences, 8% to 9% of them appearing once. The CDR3 is made up of 16 amino acids. V was clipped by 6 bases and J by 4 bases; unmatched bases: 7. The data are from a study of T-cell memory formation after mild COVID-19. The specimen was PBMCs or a T cell subset sorted from them (not recorded which). The clonotype comes from a man in his late teens or twenties who had mild COVID-19 (a few samples of this study predate the infection). Cell type and time point are not known. The rearrangement uses TRBV12-3 or TRBV12-4 and TRBJ2-1, with 12 bases identical to TRBD2. The chain's CDR3 is CASSGGLAGLYNEQFF. CDR3 nucleotide sequence: TGTGCCAGCAGCGGTGGACTAGCGGGGCTATACAATGAGCAGTTCTTC.